This TCR beta chain is drawn from a study of shared clonotypes between healthy human individuals. Broader study findings: Sorted-subset sequencing was shown by rarefaction to be incomplete despite large depth. Specimens sampled were limited to blood, with tissue repertoires likely differing. Relative to clonotypes present in all four donors, those not shared had lower generation probabilities.

About this clone: The antigen remains undetermined.

Donors were Caucasian adults residing in Nashville, Tennessee, USA. Some clones are missing from TCRdb's copy, which holds only in-frame ones; the method was immunoSEQ multiplex PCR. The table has 650,000 to 700,000 clones, 90% seen once. The CDR3 loop spans 14 amino acids. In germline, CDR1 is LNHDA, CDR2 SQIVND (reference sequence). V shed 3 bases and J 11 bases; nucleotides not matched to a gene: 11. The specimen was memory CD8+ T cells from PBMCs. The sample's subset: CD45RO+ cells pooled with CCR7-negative TemRA cells. This sequence originates from a man younger than 30 in good health. Some clones in this sample may be carry-over from other donors' samples. The rearrangement uses TRBV19 and TRBJ1-1; the match to TRBD1 covers 8 bases. CDR3 region: CASSMWTGLTVAFF. The CDR3 DNA reads TGTGCCAGTAGTATGTGGACAGGGCTTACGGTCGCTTTCTTT.